The source of this TCR beta chain is a study of T cell repertoires in cytomegalovirus infection. Study summary: Selected CMV epitopes included recently identified HLA-C-restricted ones as well as well-studied HLA-B-restricted ones. Based on public TCR beta signatures, there were indications of CMV infection and of a matching HLA type.

Notes on the study in general: The response measured ex vivo was dominated by TCR beta clonotypes (HLA-C-restricted and CMV-specific).

CDR1 is MNHEY, CDR2 SVGEGT, per germline. This CDR3 spans 15 amino acids. With 2 bases clipped from V and 0 bases from J, the junction kept 4 bases outside the gene matches. Points on this clonotype: Its target is unknown.

TCRdb analysed the reads with MiXCR anew, one entry per CDR3 protein. Of approximately 990,000 distinct CDR3 sequences in the sample, approximately 31% were seen once. The gene calls are TRBV6-2 or TRBV6-3 and TRBJ2-7; TRBD1 matches at 7 bases. This sample comprised cultured CD8+ T cells from PBMCs, obtained from culture after CMV antigen stimulation. This TCR was recovered from a human donor in good health (CMV status not recorded). Some clones in this sample may be carry-over from other donors' samples. The CDR3, as DNA: TGTGCCAGCAGTTACCCGGACAGGAGCTCCTACGAGCAGTACGTC. Protein sequence: CASSYPDRSSYEQYV.